Sequencing of this T cell receptor (beta chain) was carried out in a study of OX40 agonist ivuxolimab in advanced cancers. Background on the study: Across the patients, intravenous ivuxolimab was delivered every 2 weeks at 0.01 to 10 mg/kg. Patients assigned to dose escalation were diagnosed with hepatocellular carcinoma, melanoma, renal cell or head and neck cancer. The mean age was approximately 60 years, ranging from roughly 23 to 80, with 80% to 85% of participants male. Study-wide points: Expanded peripheral T cells had an undetermined antigen specificity.

Of note for this clone: Its antigen remains unknown.

Trimming left V 2 bases short and J 7 bases short, with 14 bases between. This CDR3 is 14 amino acids long. Germline CDR1 reads MGHDK; CDR2 reads SYGVNS. Using immunoSEQ multiplex PCR, the repertoire was profiled, and TCRdb retains in-frame clones only, with some absent. The sample has around 140,000 clones; 90% are singletons. The clonotype originates from an adult with an advanced solid tumor such as melanoma, head and neck, liver or kidney cancer. J is TRBJ1-2 and V is TRBV25-1; D possibly corresponds to TRBD1 (5 bases). The sequences come from CD4+ or CD8+ T cells sorted from blood, collected in a trial of the OX40 agonist ivuxolimab. This CDR3 is CASSENTGHSGYTF. The CDR3 nucleotides are TGTGCCAGCAGTGAAAATACGGGGCACAGTGGCTACACCTTC.